The source of this T cell receptor delta chain is a study of γδ T cells in repeated Plasmodium falciparum infection. Bulk repertoires came from Vgamma9/Vdelta2+ or Vdelta2-negative gammadelta T cells flow-sorted from PBMC. This clone is categorized as medium-sized. With 6 bases removed from V and 9 bases from J, the gap between germline ends came to 29 bases. CDR3 size: 17 residues. The V gene's germline CDR1 is TSWWSYY and CDR2 QGS. TCRdb re-analyzed the multiplex PCR reads via CATT. In the table there are roughly 93,000 delta-chain clones, 1.4% of which are singletons. This clonotype was sampled from a pool of human donors (malaria-infected and uninfected, not separated). The J gene is TRDJ1, the V gene TRDV1, with D perhaps TRDD2 (6 bases). Sequencing used gamma-delta T cells from blood. The CDR3 sequence: CALGDGSFPLKSPELIF. CDR3 bases: TGTGCTCTTGGCGATGGCTCCTTCCCGCTTAAGTCCCCCGAACTCATCTTT.